Below are 9 T cell receptor beta chains sequenced from a single sample in a study of CD4 T cells in relation to SARS-CoV-2 and coronaviruses. CD4+ T cells from unexposed donors were obtained before the COVID-19 pandemic (2011-2018). Isolation of CD4+ T cells took place after less than 13 days in culture. Method: immunoSEQ multiplex PCR; TCRdb's copy keeps in-frame clones and lacks some. In the table there are around 29,000 clones, over 75% of which are singletons. Their target antigens are unknown. The sample taken for sequencing was CD4+ T cells from PBMCs, cultured in vitro. The receptors were sampled from a human donor in good health.

V gene TRBV10-3 combines with J gene TRBJ2-3; D gene ambiguous. V gave up 4 bases and J gave up 0 bases, with 8 bases separating them. Germline V gene lookup returns CDR1 ENHRY and CDR2 SYGVKD. The CDR3 has 14 residues. The CDR3 loop reads CAISALISTDTQYF. CDR3 DNA: TGTGCCATCAGTGCTCTCATTAGCACAGATACGCAGTATTTT.

The gene calls are TRBV10-3 and TRBJ2-5, with D unresolved. V shed 8 bases and J shed 5 bases, with 15 bases lying between them. Looked up from germline, CDR1 is ENHRY and CDR2 is SYGVKD. The CDR3 contains 13 residues. This CDR3 is CAISTGVRETQYF. The CDR3 bases are TGTGCCATCTCCACTGGGGTTAGGGAGACCCAGTACTTC.

This chain links TRBV6-2 or TRBV6-3 with TRBJ2-7; D unresolved. CDR3 length: 11 amino acids. Germline CDR1 reads MNHEY; CDR2 reads SVGEGT. Trimming left V 5 bases short and J 1 base short, with 3 bases between. Here the CDR3 DNA reads TGTGCCAGCAGTATATCCTACGAGCAGTACTTC. Protein product: CASSISYEQYF.

V usage is TRBV18 and J usage is TRBJ1-3; D remains unclear. Germline CDR1 reads KGHSH; CDR2 reads LQKENI. The CDR3 is made up of 15 amino acids. V lost 3 bases and J lost 7, with 16 bases in between. The CDR3 protein is CASSPVVERENTIYF. CDR3 sequence (DNA): TGTGCCAGCTCACCCGTGGTGGAAAGGGAGAACACCATATATTTT.

This chain joins TRBV29-1 and TRBJ2-3, with no clear D. Germline V gene data show CDR1 as SQVTM and CDR2 as ANQGSEA. V lost 7 bases and J lost 0, with 17 bases in between. This CDR3 is 15 amino acids long. The CDR3 loop is CSAGSQASSTDTQYF. In DNA, the CDR3 is TGCAGCGCGGGTAGCCAGGCGAGTAGCACAGATACGCAGTATTTT.

The chain uses TRBV6-2 or TRBV6-3 and TRBJ2-1, with 12 bases fitting TRBD2. J lost 6 bases, V lost 2 bases, and 5 bases had no gene match. Germline V gene lookup returns CDR1 MNHEY and CDR2 SVGEGT. The CDR3 runs 16 residues. DNA of the CDR3: TGTGCCAGCAGTTACCCAGCTAGCGGGGGGGCCAATGAGCAGTTCTTC. It is translated as CASSYPASGGANEQFF.

V and J are TRBV6-5 and TRBJ2-7; D is perhaps TRBD1 (5 bases). V lost 0 bases and J lost 0, with 12 bases in between. The V gene's germline CDR1 is MNHEY and CDR2 SVGAGI. The CDR3 length is 16 residues. DNA of the CDR3: TGTGCCAGCAGTTACTCAGGCCTAGGGGTCTCCTACGAGCAGTACTTC. Translation gives CASSYSGLGVSYEQYF.

CDR3 protein: CASSYGTPNSPLHF. The CDR3 DNA reads TGTGCCAGCAGTTACGGGACACCAAATTCACCCCTCCACTTT. The chain recombines TRBV6-5 with TRBJ1-6; D perhaps matches TRBD1 (6 bases). Germline CDR1 is MNHEY and CDR2 is SVGAGI. V was pared by 2 bases and J by 7 bases, with 9 bases between. CDR3 length: 14 amino acids.

This chain joins TRBV7-2 and TRBJ1-1, with D possibly matching TRBD1 (5 bases). Per the germline V gene, CDR1 is SGHTA and CDR2 is FQGNSA. This CDR3 has 15 amino acids. V lost 2 bases and J 1 base, leaving 11 bases between the germline ends. The CDR3 DNA sequence: TGTGCCAGCAGCTTAAGGTGGGGCCAGAACACTGAAGCTTTCTTT. Its protein product is CASSLRWGQNTEAFF. Looking up the rest from reference TRBV7-2 and TRBJ1-1 gives the full variable domain: GAGVSQSPSNKVTEKGKDVELRCDPISGHTALYWYRQSLGQGLEFLIYFQGNSAPDKSGLPSDRFSAERTGGSVSTLTIQRTQQEDSAVYLCASSLRWGQNTEAFFGQGTRLTVV.